What follows describes a single T cell receptor (beta chain). Its antigen is still unknown. The assay was immunoSEQ multiplex PCR, and TCRdb's table has in-frame clones only and misses some. Of 90,000 or so clones in the sample, 70% to 90% were seen once. Germline V lookup: CDR1 LGHNA, CDR2 YSLEER. V was pared by 3 bases and J by 0 bases, with 4 bases of the junction left unmatched. The CDR3 runs to 16 residues. The sample comes from a study of identifying expanded T cells in peripheral blood. Study outcomes and limitations: About 1.2 clones differed between technical replicates, versus roughly 16 and 20 over time.

Sequencing was done on a sample of blood. The V and J genes are TRBV4-3 and TRBJ2-7; 11 bases are shared with TRBD2. This TCR was recovered from a person between 18 and 69 years old in good health. The DNA for the CDR3 is TGCGCCAGCAGCCAGGCTAGCGGGGGGTTCTCCTACGAGCAGTACTTC. This codes for CASSQASGGFSYEQYF.